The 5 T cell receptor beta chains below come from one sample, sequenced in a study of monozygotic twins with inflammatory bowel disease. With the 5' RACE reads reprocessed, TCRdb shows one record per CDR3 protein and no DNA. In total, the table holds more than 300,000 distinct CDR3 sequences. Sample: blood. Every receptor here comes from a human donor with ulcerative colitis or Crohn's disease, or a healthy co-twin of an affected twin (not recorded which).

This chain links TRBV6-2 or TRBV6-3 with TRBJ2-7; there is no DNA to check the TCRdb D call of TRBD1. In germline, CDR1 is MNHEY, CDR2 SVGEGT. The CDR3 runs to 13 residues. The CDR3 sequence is CASSYDRPREQYF.

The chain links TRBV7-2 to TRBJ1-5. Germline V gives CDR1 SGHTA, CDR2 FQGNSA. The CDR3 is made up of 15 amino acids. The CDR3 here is CASSLEVGLYQPQHF.

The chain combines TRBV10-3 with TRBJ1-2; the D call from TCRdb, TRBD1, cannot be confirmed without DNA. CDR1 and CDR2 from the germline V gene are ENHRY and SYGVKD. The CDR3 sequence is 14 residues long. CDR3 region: CAISDPPRSHGYTF.

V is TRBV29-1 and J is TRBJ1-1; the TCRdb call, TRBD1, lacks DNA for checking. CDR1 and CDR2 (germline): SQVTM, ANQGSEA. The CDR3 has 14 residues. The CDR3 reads CSVGGGQLNTEAFF.

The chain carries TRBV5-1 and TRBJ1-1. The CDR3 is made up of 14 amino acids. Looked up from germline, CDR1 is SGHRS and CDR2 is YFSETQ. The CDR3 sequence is CASSLDGLDTEAFF. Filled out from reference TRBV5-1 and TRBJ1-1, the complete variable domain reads KAGVTQTPRYLIKTRGQQVTLSCSPISGHRSVSWYQQTPGQGLQFLFEYFSETQRNKGNFPGRFSGRQFSNSRSEMNVSTLELGDSALYLCASSLDGLDTEAFFGQGTRLTVV.